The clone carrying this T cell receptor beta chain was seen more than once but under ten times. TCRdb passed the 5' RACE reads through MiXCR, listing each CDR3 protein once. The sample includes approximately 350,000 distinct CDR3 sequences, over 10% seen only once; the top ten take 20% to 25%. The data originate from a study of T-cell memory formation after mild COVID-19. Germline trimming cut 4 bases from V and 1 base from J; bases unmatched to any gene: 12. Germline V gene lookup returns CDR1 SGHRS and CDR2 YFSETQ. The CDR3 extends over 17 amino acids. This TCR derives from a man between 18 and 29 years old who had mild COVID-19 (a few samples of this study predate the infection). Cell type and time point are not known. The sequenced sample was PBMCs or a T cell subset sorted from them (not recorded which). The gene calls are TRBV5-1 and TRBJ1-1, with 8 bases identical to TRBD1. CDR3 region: CASSLTWTGKGNTEAFF. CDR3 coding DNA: TGCGCCAGCAGCCTCACCTGGACAGGGAAGGGGAACACTGAAGCTTTCTTT.